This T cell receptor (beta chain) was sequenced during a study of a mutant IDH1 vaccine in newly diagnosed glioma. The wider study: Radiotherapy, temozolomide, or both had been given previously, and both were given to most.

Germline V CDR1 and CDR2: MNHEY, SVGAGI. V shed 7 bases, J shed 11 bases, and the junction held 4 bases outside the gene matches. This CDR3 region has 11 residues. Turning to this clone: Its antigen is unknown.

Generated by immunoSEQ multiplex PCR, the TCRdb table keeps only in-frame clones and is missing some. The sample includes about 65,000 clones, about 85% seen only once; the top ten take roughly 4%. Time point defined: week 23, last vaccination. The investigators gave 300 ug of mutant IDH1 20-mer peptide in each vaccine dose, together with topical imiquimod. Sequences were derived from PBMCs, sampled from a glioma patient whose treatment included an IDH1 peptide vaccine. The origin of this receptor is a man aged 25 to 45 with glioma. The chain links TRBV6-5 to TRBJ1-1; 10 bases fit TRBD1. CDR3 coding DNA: TGTGCCAGCAAATCGGGACAGGGGGCTTTCTTT. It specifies CASKSGQGAFF.